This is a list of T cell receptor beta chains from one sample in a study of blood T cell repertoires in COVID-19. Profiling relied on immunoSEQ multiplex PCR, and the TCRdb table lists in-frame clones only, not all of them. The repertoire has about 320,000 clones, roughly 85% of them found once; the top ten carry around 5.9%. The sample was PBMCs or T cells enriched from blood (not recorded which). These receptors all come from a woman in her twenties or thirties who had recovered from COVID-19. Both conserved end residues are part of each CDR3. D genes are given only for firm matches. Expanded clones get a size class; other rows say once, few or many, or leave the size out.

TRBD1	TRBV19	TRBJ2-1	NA	CATVRAGGYNEQFF	TGTGCCACCGTTAGGGCAGGGGGATACAATGAGCAGTTCTTC
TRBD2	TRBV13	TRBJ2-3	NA	CASSFTVEGGADTQYF	TGTGCCAGCAGTTTTACAGTGGAGGGAGGGGCAGATACGCAGTATTTT
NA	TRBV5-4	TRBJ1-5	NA	CASSLRGANQPQHF	TGTGCCAGCAGCCTCAGGGGTGCGAATCAGCCCCAGCATTTT
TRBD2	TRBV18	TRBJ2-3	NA	CASSSPSGLAGDSRPDTQYF	TGTGCCAGCTCATCCCCCAGCGGACTAGCGGGAGATAGTCGGCCAGATACGCAGTATTTT
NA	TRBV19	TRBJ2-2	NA	CASSIGHITNTGELFF	TGTGCCAGTAGTATTGGGCACATAACGAACACCGGGGAGCTGTTTTTT
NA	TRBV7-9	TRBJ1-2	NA	CASSAHRVPYGYTF	TGTGCCAGCAGCGCACACAGGGTGCCCTATGGCTACACCTTC
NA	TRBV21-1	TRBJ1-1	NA	CASGTGTGGTEAFF	TGTGCCAGCGGAACCGGGACAGGGGGCACTGAAGCTTTCTTT
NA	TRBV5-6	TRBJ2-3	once	CASSLVARSYTDTQYF	TGTGCCAGCAGCTTGGTGGCTCGGAGCTACACAGATACGCAGTATTTT
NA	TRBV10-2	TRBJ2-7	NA	CASSGKAGRDGEQYF	TGCGCCAGCAGCGGCAAGGCCGGGAGAGACGGCGAGCAGTACTTC
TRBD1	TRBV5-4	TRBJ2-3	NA	CASSLAAGQGIHTQYF	TGTGCCAGCAGCTTGGCCGCGGGACAGGGTATACATACGCAGTATTTT
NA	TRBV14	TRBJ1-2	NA	CASSQEGRSAVGYTF	TGTGCCAGCAGCCAAGAGGGGCGCAGTGCGGTTGGCTACACCTTC
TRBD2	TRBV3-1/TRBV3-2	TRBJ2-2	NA	CASNLAGARNTGELFF	TGTGCCAGCAACCTAGCGGGGGCCAGGAACACCGGGGAGCTGTTTTTT
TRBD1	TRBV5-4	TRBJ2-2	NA	CASSGGTGNTGELFF	TGTGCCAGCAGCGGTGGGACAGGGAACACCGGGGAGCTGTTTTTT
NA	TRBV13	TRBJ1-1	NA	CASSLRAEAFF	TGTGCCAGCAGCTTGCGGGCCGAAGCTTTCTTT
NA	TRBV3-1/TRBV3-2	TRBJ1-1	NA	CASSHSGAAEAFF	TGTGCCAGCAGCCACTCAGGGGCGGCTGAAGCTTTCTTT
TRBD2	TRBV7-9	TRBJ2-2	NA	CASSRPGLAGGRSTGELFF	TGTGCCAGCAGCCGCCCGGGACTAGCGGGGGGGCGTTCCACCGGGGAGCTGTTTTTT
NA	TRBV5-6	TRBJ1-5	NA	CASSLFPNQPQHF	TGTGCCAGCAGCTTATTTCCGAATCAGCCCCAGCATTTT
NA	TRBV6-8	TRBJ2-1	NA	CASRQTSGRIEQFF	TGTGCCAGCAGACAGACTAGTGGGCGCATTGAGCAGTTCTTC
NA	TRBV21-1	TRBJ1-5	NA	CASSRDWWNQPQHF	TGTGCCAGCAGCAGGGACTGGTGGAATCAGCCCCAGCATTTT
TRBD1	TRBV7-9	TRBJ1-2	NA	CASSQGQGAIGYTF	TGTGCCAGCAGCCAGGGACAGGGGGCAATCGGCTACACCTTC
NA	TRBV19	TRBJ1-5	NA	CASSIALRLDLSNQPQHF	TGTGCCAGTAGTATAGCCCTCAGACTAGACCTAAGCAATCAGCCCCAGCATTTT
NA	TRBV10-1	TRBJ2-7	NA	CASSEWVGGEQYF	TGCGCCAGCAGTGAGTGGGTAGGGGGCGAGCAGTACTTC
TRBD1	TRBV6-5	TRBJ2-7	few	CAGGTGTSYEQYF	TGTGCTGGGGGGACAGGGACTTCCTACGAGCAGTACTTC
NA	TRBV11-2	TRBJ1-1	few	CASSSIVYEGLEAFF	TGTGCCAGCAGCTCCATTGTCTATGAGGGACTTGAAGCTTTCTTT
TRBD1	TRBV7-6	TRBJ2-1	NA	CASSLYRDRASEQFF	TGTGCCAGCAGCTTATACCGGGACAGGGCCTCGGAGCAGTTCTTC
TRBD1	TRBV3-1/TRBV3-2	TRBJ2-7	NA	CASSPLNRGLIYEQYF	TGTGCCAGCAGCCCCCTGAACAGGGGTTTGATCTACGAGCAGTACTTC
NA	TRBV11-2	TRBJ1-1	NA	CASKNADYTEAFF	TGTGCCAGCAAGAACGCAGACTACACTGAAGCTTTCTTT
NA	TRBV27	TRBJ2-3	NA	CASSLKGRTDTQYF	TGTGCCAGCAGTTTAAAGGGGCGCACAGATACGCAGTATTTT
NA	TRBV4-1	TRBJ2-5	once	CASSQDWAAYQETQYF	TGCGCCAGCAGCCAAGATTGGGCAGCCTACCAAGAGACCCAGTACTTC
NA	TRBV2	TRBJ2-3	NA	CASSEAPSETPADTQYF	TGTGCCAGCAGTGAAGCCCCTAGCGAGACCCCTGCGGATACGCAGTATTTT
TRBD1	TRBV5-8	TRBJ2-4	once	CASSLTGGYIQYF	TGTGCCAGCAGCTTGACAGGGGGTTACATTCAGTACTTC
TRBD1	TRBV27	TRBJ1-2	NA	CASSAGQSYGYTF	TGTGCCAGCAGCGCGGGACAGTCCTATGGCTACACCTTC
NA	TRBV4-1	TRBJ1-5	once	CASSQDRGMGNQPQHF	TGCGCCAGCAGCCAAGATCGGGGGATGGGCAATCAGCCCCAGCATTTT
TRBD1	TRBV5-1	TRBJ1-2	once	CASSLVQGAQGYTF	TGCGCCAGCAGCTTGGTCCAGGGGGCGCAAGGCTACACCTTC
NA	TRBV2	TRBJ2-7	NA	CASGYGGPPYEQYF	TGTGCCAGCGGGTACGGCGGGCCTCCCTACGAGCAGTACTTC
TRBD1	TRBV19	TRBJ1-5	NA	CASSYDRVEYQPQHF	TGTGCCAGCAGCTACGACAGGGTAGAATATCAGCCCCAGCATTTT
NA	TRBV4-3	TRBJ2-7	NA	CASSRTRDNSYEQYF	TGCGCCAGCAGCCGAACCCGGGACAACTCCTACGAGCAGTACTTC
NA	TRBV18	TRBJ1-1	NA	CASSSLPGTDTEAFF	TGTGCCAGCTCGTCTTTACCTGGGACTGACACTGAAGCTTTCTTT
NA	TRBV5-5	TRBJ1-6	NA	CASTDRSDNSPLHF	TGTGCCAGCACTGACAGGTCCGATAATTCACCCCTCCACTTT